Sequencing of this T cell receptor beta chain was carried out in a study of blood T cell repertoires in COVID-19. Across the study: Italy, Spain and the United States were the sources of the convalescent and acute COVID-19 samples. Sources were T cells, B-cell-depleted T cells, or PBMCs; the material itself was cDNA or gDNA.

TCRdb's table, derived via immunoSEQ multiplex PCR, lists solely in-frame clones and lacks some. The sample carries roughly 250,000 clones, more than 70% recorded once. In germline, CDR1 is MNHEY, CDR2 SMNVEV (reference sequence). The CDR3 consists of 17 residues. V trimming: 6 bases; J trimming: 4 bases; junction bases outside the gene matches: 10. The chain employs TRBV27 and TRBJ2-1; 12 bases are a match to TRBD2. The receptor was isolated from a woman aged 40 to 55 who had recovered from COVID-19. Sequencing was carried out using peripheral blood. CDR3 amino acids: CASSLTSGGPQYNEQFF. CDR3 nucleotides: TGTGCCAGCAGCCTGACTAGCGGGGGACCCCAATACAATGAGCAGTTCTTC.